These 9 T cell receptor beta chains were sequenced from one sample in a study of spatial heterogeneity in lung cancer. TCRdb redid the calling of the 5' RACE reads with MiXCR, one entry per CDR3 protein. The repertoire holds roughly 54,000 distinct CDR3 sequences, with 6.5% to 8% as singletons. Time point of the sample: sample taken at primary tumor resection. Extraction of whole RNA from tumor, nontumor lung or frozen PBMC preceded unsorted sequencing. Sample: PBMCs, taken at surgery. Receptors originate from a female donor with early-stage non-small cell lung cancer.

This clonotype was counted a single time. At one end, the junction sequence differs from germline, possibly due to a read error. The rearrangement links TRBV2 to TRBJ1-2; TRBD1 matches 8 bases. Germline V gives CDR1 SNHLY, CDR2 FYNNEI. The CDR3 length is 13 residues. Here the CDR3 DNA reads TGTGTCAGCAGTGGACAGGGTGGCGGTGGCTACACCTTC. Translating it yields CVSSGQGGGGYTF.

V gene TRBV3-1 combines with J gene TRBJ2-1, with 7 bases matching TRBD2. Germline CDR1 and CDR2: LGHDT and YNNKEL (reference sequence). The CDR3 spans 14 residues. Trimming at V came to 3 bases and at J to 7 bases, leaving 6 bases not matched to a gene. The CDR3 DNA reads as TGTGCCAGCAGCCAGGGACTAAACGAGAATGAGCAGTTCTTC. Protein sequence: CASSQGLNENEQFF.

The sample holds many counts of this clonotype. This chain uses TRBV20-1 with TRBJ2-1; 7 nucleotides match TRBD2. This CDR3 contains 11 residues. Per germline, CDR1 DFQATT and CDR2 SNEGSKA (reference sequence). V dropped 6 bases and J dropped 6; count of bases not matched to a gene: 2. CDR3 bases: TGCAGTGCCCTAGCGGTCAATGAGCAGTTCTTC. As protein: CSALAVNEQFF.

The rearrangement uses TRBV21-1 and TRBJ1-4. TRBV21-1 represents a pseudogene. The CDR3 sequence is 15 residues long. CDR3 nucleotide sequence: TGTGCCAGCAGCAGAGGTCCTGCAACTAATGAAAAACTGTTTTTT. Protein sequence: CASSRGPATNEKLFF.

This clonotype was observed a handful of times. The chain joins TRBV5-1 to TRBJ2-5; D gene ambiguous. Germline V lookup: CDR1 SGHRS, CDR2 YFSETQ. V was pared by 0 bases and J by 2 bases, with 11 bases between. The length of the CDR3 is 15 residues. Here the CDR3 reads CASSLEAGGQETQYF. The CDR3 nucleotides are TGCGCCAGCAGCTTGGAGGCAGGCGGACAAGAGACCCAGTACTTC.

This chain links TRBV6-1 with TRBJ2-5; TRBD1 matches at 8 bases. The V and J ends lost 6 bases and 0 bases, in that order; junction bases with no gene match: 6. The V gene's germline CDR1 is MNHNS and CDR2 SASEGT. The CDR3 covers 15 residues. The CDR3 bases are TGTGCCAGCAGGGCGGGACAGGCCAACCAAGAGACCCAGTACTTC. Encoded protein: CASRAGQANQETQYF.

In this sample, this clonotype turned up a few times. In nucleotides, the CDR3 is TGTGCCAGCAGTTACTCGAGCCTGTGGTTGCGGGGGAGCTCCTACAATGAGCAGTTCTTC. Amino acid sequence: CASSYSSLWLRGSSYNEQFF. V gene TRBV6-2 or TRBV6-3 combines with J gene TRBJ2-1; 7 nucleotides align to TRBD2. This CDR3 is 20 amino acids long. V shed 0 bases and J 0 bases; nucleotides not matched to a gene: 14. Germline values: CDR1 MNHEY, CDR2 SVGEGT.

CDR3 nucleotide sequence: TGTGCTAGTGGTTTGGGCAATGAGCAGTTCTTC. Translating gives CASGLGNEQFF. V gene TRBV12-5 combines with J gene TRBJ2-1, with D uncertain. V was shortened by 1 base and J by 6 bases, with 1 base between the two germline ends. The germline CDR1 and CDR2 sequences are LGHNT and FRNRAP. The CDR3 sequence is 11 residues long.

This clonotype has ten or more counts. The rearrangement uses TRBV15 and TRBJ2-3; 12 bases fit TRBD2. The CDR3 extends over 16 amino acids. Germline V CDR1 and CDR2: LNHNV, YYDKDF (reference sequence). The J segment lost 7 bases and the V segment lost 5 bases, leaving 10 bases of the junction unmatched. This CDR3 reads CATSPQTSGGVYTQYF. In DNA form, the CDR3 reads TGTGCCACCAGCCCCCAGACTAGCGGGGGTGTGTATACGCAGTATTTT.